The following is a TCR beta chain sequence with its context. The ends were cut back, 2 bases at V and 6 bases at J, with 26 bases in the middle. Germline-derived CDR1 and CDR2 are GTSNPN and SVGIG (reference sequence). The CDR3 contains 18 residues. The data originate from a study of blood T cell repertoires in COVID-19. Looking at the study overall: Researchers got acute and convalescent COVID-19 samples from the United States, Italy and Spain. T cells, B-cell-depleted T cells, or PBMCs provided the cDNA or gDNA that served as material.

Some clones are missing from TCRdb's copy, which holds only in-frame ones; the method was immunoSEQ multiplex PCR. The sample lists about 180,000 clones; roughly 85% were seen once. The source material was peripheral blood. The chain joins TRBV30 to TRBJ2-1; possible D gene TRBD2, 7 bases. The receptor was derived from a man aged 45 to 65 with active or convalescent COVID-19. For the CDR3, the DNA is TGTGCCTGGAGTCGTATTGGGCGGGGGCCTAACTACGCCAATGAGCAGTTCTTC. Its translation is CAWSRIGRGPNYANEQFF.